The entry that follows covers one T cell receptor beta chain sequence. The data derive from a study of T cell changes during pregnancy in multiple sclerosis. Method: immunoSEQ multiplex PCR; TCRdb's copy keeps in-frame clones and lacks some. Of 70,000 or so clones listed, about 90% were seen once; the top ten hold about 0.31%. The CDR3 consists of 16 residues. V was pared by 4 bases and J by 8 bases, with 13 bases of the junction left unmatched. The germline CDR1 and CDR2 sequences are SEHNR and FQNEAQ (reference sequence). Sample: CD4+ T cells from peripheral blood mononuclear cells, taken after pregnancy. The clonotype comes from a female donor with multiple sclerosis, enrolled in a pregnancy study. This chain uses TRBV7-9 with TRBJ1-4, with 7 bases identical to TRBD1. In DNA form, the CDR3 reads TGTGCCAGCAGCTCCAAATCAGGGGGGCTCTGGGAAAAACTGTTTTTT. Translated: CASSSKSGGLWEKLFF.